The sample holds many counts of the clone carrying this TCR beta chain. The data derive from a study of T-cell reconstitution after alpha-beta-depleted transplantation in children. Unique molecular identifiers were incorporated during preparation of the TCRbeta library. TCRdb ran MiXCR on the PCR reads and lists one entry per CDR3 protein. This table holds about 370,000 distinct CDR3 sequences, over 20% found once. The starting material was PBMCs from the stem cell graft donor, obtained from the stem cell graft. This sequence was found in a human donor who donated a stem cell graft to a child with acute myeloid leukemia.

CDR3 bases: TGTGCCATCAGTGACATAGGACAGGGTAACAATGAGCAGTTCTTC. This gives the protein CAISDIGQGNNEQFF. The J gene is TRBJ2-1, the V gene TRBV10-3, with 8 bases matching TRBD1. V shed 3 bases and J 5 bases; nucleotides not matched to a gene: 6. The CDR3 is made up of 15 amino acids. Per germline, CDR1 ENHRY and CDR2 SYGVKD.